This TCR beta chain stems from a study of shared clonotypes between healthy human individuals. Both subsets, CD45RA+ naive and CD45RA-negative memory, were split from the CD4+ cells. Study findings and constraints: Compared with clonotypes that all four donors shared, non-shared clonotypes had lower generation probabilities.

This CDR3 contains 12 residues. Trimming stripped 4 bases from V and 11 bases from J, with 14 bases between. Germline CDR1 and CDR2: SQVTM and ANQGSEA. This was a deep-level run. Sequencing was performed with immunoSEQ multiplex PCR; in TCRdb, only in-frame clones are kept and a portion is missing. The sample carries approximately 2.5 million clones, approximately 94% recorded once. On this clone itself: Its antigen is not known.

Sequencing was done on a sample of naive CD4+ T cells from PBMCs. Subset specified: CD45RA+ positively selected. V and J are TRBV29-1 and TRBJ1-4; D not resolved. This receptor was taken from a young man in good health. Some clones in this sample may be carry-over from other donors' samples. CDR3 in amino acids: CSVGNLGGKLFF. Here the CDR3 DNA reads TGCAGCGTTGGTAATTTAGGTGGGAAACTGTTTTTT. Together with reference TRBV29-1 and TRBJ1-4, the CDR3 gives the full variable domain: SAVISQKPSRDICQRGTSLTIQCQVDSQVTMMFWYRQQPGQSLTLIATANQGSEATYESGFVIDKFPISRPNLTFSTLTVSNMSPEDSSIYLCSVGNLGGKLFFGSGTQLSVL.